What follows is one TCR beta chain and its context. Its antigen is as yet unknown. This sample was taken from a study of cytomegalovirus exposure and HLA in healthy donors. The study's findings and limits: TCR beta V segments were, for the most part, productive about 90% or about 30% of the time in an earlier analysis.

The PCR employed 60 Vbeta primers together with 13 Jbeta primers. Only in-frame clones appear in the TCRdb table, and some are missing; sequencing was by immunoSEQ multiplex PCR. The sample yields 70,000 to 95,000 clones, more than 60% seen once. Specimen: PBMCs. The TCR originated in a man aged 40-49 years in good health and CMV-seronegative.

The CDR3: CASRLQGKNTEAFF. CDR3 bases: TGTGCCAGCAGGTTACAGGGGAAGAACACTGAAGCTTTCTTT. J is TRBJ1-1 and V is TRBV25-1; TRBD1 aligns across 7 bases. With 6 bases clipped from V and 1 base from J, the junction kept 5 bases outside the gene matches. The CDR3 contains 14 residues. Germline assignment: CDR1 MGHDK and CDR2 SYGVNS.